This is a list of T cell receptor beta chains from one sample in a study of blood T cell repertoires in COVID-19. Clones were sequenced by immunoSEQ multiplex PCR, and TCRdb holds only the in-frame ones, with some missing. The sample carries around 100,000 clones, around four fifths recorded once. Material: peripheral blood. Receptor source: a woman aged 70-85 years with acute or convalescent COVID-19. The CDR3 runs from the conserved cysteine through the conserved F or W. D genes are given only for firm matches. The size of a clone is reported for some rows only, either as once, few or many, or as a class for expanded clones.

V	J	D	size	length	CDR3	DNA
TRBV7-9	TRBJ1-2	.	.	13	CASSDYRDYGYTF	TGTGCCAGCAGCGACTACAGGGATTATGGCTACACCTTC
TRBV12-3/TRBV12-4	TRBJ2-5	.	.	12	CASSFRGETQYF	TGTGCCAGCAGTTTCAGGGGTGAGACCCAGTACTTC
TRBV5-5	TRBJ2-2	TRBD1	.	15	CASSRTGMNTGELFF	TGTGCCAGCAGCCGGACAGGGATGAACACCGGGGAGCTGTTTTTT
TRBV9	TRBJ2-5	TRBD1	.	16	CASSVEDRGYQETQYF	TGTGCCAGCAGCGTAGAGGACAGGGGGTACCAAGAGACCCAGTACTTC
TRBV5-1	TRBJ1-3	.	.	18	CASSFVGVSTTAGNTIYF	TGCGCCAGCAGCTTTGTTGGCGTCAGCACGACAGCTGGAAACACCATATATTTT
TRBV12-3/TRBV12-4	TRBJ1-1	.	once	13	CASSTGFYTEAFF	TGTGCCAGCAGTACGGGATTTTACACTGAAGCTTTCTTT
TRBV5-4	TRBJ1-1	.	few	13	CASSFGGATEAFF	TGTGCCAGCAGCTTCGGAGGAGCCACTGAAGCTTTCTTT
TRBV10-3	TRBJ2-7	.	.	12	CAISEVGPEQYF	TGTGCCATCAGTGAGGTTGGGCCCGAGCAGTACTTC
TRBV24-1	TRBJ1-5	.	.	13	CATSDSLQGSKHF	TGTGCCACCAGTGACTCGTTACAGGGTAGCAAGCATTTT
TRBV6-1	TRBJ1-3	.	.	15	CASSEAPGAGNTIYF	TGTGCCAGCAGTGAAGCGCCCGGGGCTGGAAACACCATATATTTT
TRBV5-8	TRBJ2-7	TRBD1	.	16	CASSDHLTGPQYEQYF	TGTGCCAGCAGCGACCATTTGACAGGGCCCCAATACGAGCAGTACTTC
TRBV5-1	TRBJ2-3	.	.	15	CASSLIQTDTDTQYF	TGCGCCAGCAGCTTAATCCAGACAGACACAGATACGCAGTATTTT
TRBV12-3/TRBV12-4	TRBJ1-2	.	once	12	CASSADRLRYTF	TGTGCCAGCAGTGCAGACCGGCTGAGGTACACCTTC
TRBV11-2	TRBJ1-1	.	.	15	CASSLGQARGAEAFF	TGTGCCAGCAGCTTAGGCCAGGCCCGGGGGGCTGAAGCTTTCTTT